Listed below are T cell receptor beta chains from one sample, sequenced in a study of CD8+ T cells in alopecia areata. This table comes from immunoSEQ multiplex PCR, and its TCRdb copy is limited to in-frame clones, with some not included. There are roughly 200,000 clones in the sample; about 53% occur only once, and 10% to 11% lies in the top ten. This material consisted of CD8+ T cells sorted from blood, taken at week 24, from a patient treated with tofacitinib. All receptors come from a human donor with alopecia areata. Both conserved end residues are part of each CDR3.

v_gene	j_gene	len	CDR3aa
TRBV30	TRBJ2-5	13	CAWRTSGQETQYF
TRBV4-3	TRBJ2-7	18	CASSQERSELGNTYEQYF
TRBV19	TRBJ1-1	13	CASSMAGSTEAFF
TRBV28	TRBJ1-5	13	CASSLNRNQPQHF
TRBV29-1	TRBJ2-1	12	CSGDGLAEGQFF
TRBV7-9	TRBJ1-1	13	CASSLVTGFLAFF
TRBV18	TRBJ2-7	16	CASSPQGATGTYEQYF
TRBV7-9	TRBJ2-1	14	CASSISQGANEQFF
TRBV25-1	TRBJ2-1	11	CASSAYNEQFF
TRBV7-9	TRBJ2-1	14	CASSPDQGSNEQFF
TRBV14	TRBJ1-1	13	CASSRGGGAEAFF
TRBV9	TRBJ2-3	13	CASSARAADTQYF
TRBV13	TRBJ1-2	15	CASSYTRTGGDGYTF
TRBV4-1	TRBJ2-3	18	CASSQLVVRGGLTDTQYF
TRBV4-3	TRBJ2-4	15	CASSQDGIAKNIQYF
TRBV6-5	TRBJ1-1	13	CASSYGRGSEAFF
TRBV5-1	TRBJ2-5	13	CASGGTEQETQYF
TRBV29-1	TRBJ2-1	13	CSVIGTGSYEQFF
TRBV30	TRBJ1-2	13	CASAGGSNYGYTF
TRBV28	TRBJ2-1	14	CASGGDRGHNEQFF
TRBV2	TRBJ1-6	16	CASQPGQSSYNSPLHF
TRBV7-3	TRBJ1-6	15	CASSLTGTGDSPLHF
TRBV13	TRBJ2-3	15	CASSSRLDYTDTQYF
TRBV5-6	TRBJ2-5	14	CASSGGGRMETQYF
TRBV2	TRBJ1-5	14	CASRQGYSNQPQHF
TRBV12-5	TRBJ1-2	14	CASGPGPTNYGYTF
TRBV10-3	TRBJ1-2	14	CAISEIGGGYGYTF
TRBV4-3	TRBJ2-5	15	CASSADSGSQETQYF
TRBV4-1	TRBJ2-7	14	CASSQEDSTYEQYF
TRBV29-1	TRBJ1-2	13	CSVVRVMDYGYTF
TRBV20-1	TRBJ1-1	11	CSATEGTEAFF
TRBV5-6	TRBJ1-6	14	CASSLGRQATPLHF
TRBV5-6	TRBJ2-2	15	CASSISGVGSGELFF
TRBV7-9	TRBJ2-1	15	CASSLRTGVYNEQFF
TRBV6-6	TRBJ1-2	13	CASSHRGNYGYTF
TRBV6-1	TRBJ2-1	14	CASSSGPGPDEQFF
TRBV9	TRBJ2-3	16	CASSDSSGGPTDTQYF
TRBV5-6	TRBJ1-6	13	CASSWTDNSPLHF
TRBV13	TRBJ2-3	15	CASSLTDYAPDTQYF
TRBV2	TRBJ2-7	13	CASSEGPGYEQYF
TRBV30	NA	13	CAWSPGTGSEQYF
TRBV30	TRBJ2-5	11	CAWSTGETQYF
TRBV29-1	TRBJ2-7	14	CSVEDDRGLYEQYF
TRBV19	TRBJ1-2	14	CASSRRTAGYGYTF
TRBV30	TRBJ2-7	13	CAWRGQGHYEQYF
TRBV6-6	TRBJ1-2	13	CASSYGVIYGYTF
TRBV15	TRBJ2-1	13	CATSSMTSNEQFF
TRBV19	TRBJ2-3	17	CASSSETDTPSTDTQYF